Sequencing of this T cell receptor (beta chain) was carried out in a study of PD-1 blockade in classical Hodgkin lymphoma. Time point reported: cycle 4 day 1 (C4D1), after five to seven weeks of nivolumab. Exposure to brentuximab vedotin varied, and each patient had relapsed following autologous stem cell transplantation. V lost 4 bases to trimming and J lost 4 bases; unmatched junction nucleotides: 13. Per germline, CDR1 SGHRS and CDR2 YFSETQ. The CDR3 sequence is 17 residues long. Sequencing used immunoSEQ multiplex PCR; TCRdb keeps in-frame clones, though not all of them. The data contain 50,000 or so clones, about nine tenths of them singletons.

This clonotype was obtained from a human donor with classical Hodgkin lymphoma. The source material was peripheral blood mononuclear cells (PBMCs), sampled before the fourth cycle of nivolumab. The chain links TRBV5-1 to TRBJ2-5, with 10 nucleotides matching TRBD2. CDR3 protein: CASSPTLSGGAGETQYF. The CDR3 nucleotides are TGCGCCAGCAGCCCCACACTCAGCGGGGGGGCTGGAGAGACCCAGTACTTC.